What follows are 17 T cell receptor beta chains derived from one specimen sequenced in a study of cytomegalovirus exposure and HLA in healthy donors. The study ran its PCR with 60 Vbeta and 13 Jbeta primers. Libraries were prepared by immunoSEQ multiplex PCR; TCRdb keeps only in-frame clonotypes and omits some of them. The sample has hundreds of thousands of clones; more than 60% are singletons. The material sequenced was PBMCs. All receptors derive from a woman aged 30 to 39 in good health and CMV-seronegative.

The rearrangement joins TRBV5-1 to TRBJ2-7; TRBD1 matches at 12 bases. CDR3 length equals 17 residues. CDR1 SGHRS and CDR2 YFSETQ come from the germline V gene. V shed 2 bases and J 5 bases; nucleotides not matched to a gene: 11. CDR3: CASSLLPGQGAVNEQYF. Here the CDR3 DNA reads TGCGCCAGCAGCTTATTACCGGGACAGGGGGCAGTAAACGAGCAGTACTTC.

The V and J genes are TRBV7-3 and TRBJ2-2; 7 bases map to TRBD2. Germline V gives CDR1 SGHTA, CDR2 FQGTGA. The CDR3 runs to 16 residues. Trimming at V came to 3 bases and at J to 4 bases, leaving 8 bases not matched to a gene. CDR3 amino acids: CASSLGGRVGTGELFF. As DNA, the CDR3 is TGTGCCAGCAGCTTGGGTGGGAGGGTCGGCACCGGGGAGCTGTTTTTT.

The rearrangement links TRBV11-3 to TRBJ2-2; 8 nucleotides align to TRBD2. This CDR3 is 15 amino acids long. In germline, CDR1 is SGHNT, CDR2 YENEEA. J gave up 3 bases and V 6 bases, and 6 bases lay outside the gene matches. The CDR3 here is CASRRGDLDTGELFF. The CDR3 nucleotides read TGTGCCAGCAGGCGGGGGGACCTAGACACCGGGGAGCTGTTTTTT.

The chain uses TRBV5-1 and TRBJ2-1, with 11 bases lining up with TRBD1. V lost 4 bases to trimming and J lost 7 bases; unmatched junction nucleotides: 7. CDR1 and CDR2 from the germline V gene are SGHRS and YFSETQ. The CDR3 loop spans 15 amino acids. CDR3 region: CASSEVGTGGNEQFF. CDR3 in DNA: TGCGCCAGCAGCGAGGTTGGGACAGGGGGGAATGAGCAGTTCTTC.

The chain uses TRBV10-1 and TRBJ2-2; no clear D gene. Deletions cut 4 bases from V and 5 bases from J, with 8 bases between. Germline V gives CDR1 WNHNN, CDR2 SYGVQD (reference sequence). This CDR3 is built from 13 residues. The CDR3 spells CASSGALTGELFF. In DNA, the CDR3 is TGCGCCAGCAGTGGGGCCCTGACCGGGGAGCTGTTTTTT.

This chain uses TRBV18 with TRBJ2-1, with 11 bases identical to TRBD2. The germline gives CDR1 KGHSH, CDR2 LQKENI. The length of the CDR3 is 15 residues. V lost 3 bases and J lost 4; bases outside the gene matches: 2. The CDR3 sequence is CASSPGLAAYNEQFF. CDR3 DNA: TGTGCCAGCTCACCGGGACTAGCGGCTTACAATGAGCAGTTCTTC.

The chain couples TRBV7-2 to TRBJ2-3; the D gene is possibly TRBD2 (6 bases). V shed 6 bases and J shed 1 base, with 14 bases lying between them. CDR1 is SGHTA and CDR2 is FQGNSA in the germline V gene. This CDR3 spans 15 amino acids. Here the CDR3 reads CASRPRRGGTDTQYF. The CDR3 nucleotides are TGTGCCAGCAGGCCCAGGCGGGGCGGCACAGATACGCAGTATTTT.

J is TRBJ2-2 and V is TRBV6-5, with a weak D call TRBD2 (6 bases). The germline V gene encodes CDR1 MNHEY and CDR2 SVGAGI. CDR3 size: 13 residues. The V gene lost 7 bases and the J gene lost 2 bases, with 8 bases spanning the gap. The CDR3 loop is CASMRENTGELFF. CDR3 sequence (DNA): TGTGCCAGCATGCGGGAAAACACCGGGGAGCTGTTTTTT.

The chain is built from TRBV10-3 and TRBJ2-3; D possibly corresponds to TRBD1 (5 bases). The CDR3 consists of 12 residues. The germline V and J ends were trimmed by 7 bases and 0 bases, with 5 bases remaining between them. In germline, CDR1 is ENHRY, CDR2 SYGVKD. The CDR3, as DNA: TGTGCCATCAAGGGGAGCACAGATACGCAGTATTTT. Its translation: CAIKGSTDTQYF.

A word on this clone: One end of the junction is discordant with germline, which a read error may explain. The chain couples TRBV6-5 to TRBJ1-4; the D is unclear. This CDR3 has 14 amino acids. Germline V gives CDR1 MNHEY, CDR2 SVGAGI. CDR3 in amino acids: CASSYGGANGKLFF. DNA of the CDR3: TGTGCCAGCAGTTACGGAGGAGCTAATGGAAAACTGTTTTTT.

V gene TRBV7-9 combines with J gene TRBJ1-1, with a possible D match to TRBD1 (6 bases). Trimming pared 6 bases from V and 4 bases from J, leaving 12 bases between. The germline CDR1 and CDR2 sequences are SEHNR and FQNEAQ (reference sequence). The CDR3 has 13 residues. The CDR3 spells CASSEGVGTEAFF. The DNA of the CDR3 is TGTGCCAGCAGTGAGGGGGTAGGCACTGAAGCTTTCTTT.

J is TRBJ2-2 and V is TRBV9; 9 bases line up with TRBD2. Germline CDR1 is SGDLS and CDR2 is YYNGEE. The CDR3 is 18 residues long. V dropped 2 bases and J dropped 5; count of bases not matched to a gene: 13. The CDR3 DNA reads TGTGCCAGCAGCGTTGGCGGGGGGGCTTTAGGGTGGACCGGGGAGCTGTTTTTT. Residues: CASSVGGGALGWTGELFF. Drawing the rest from reference TRBV9 and TRBJ2-2, the complete variable domain is DSGVTQTPKHLITATGQRVTLRCSPRSGDLSVYWYQQSLDQGLQFLIQYYNGEERAKGNILERFSAQQFPDLHSELNLSSLELGDSALYFCASSVGGGALGWTGELFFGEGSRLTVL.

This clone was found a few times. This chain joins TRBV5-4 and TRBJ1-2, with D perhaps matching TRBD1 (6 bases). Trimming pared 2 bases from V and 4 bases from J, leaving 18 bases between. The CDR3 totals 16 residues. Germline V CDR1 and CDR2: SGHNT, YYREEE (reference sequence). CDR3 protein: CASSLGGGGGIYGYTF. Written as DNA, the CDR3 is TGTGCCAGCAGCTTAGGCGGCGGGGGCGGAATCTATGGCTACACCTTC.

Worth noting for this clone: Other nucleotide sequences from this sample produce the same CDR3. The J gene is TRBJ2-3, the V gene TRBV6-5, with TRBD2 identical over 9 bases. The V gene end was trimmed by 0 bases and the J gene end by 5 bases; junction bases not matched to a gene: 6. The CDR3 covers 16 residues. The germline V gene encodes CDR1 MNHEY and CDR2 SVGAGI. The CDR3 protein is CASSYSGGRAGDTQYF. In nucleotides, the CDR3 is TGTGCCAGCAGTTACTCGGGCGGGAGGGCTGGAGATACGCAGTATTTT.

J is TRBJ2-7 and V is TRBV7-3; 8 bases align to TRBD2. The length of the CDR3 is 15 residues. The ends lost 2 bases at V and 3 bases at J; junction bases unmatched: 6. CDR1 is SGHTA and CDR2 is FQGTGA in the germline V gene. The CDR3 reads CASSLWGSGDYEQYF. In nucleotides, the CDR3 is TGTGCCAGCAGCTTATGGGGTAGCGGGGACTACGAGCAGTACTTC.

The chain links TRBV11-3 to TRBJ1-6; D is perhaps TRBD1 (5 bases). Trimming removed 5 bases from V and 8 bases from J, with 13 bases in between. Germline V gene data show CDR1 as SGHNT and CDR2 as YENEEA. The CDR3 consists of 14 residues. CDR3 in amino acids: CASSGALVDSPLHF. The CDR3 DNA is TGTGCCAGCAGCGGGGCTCTAGTAGATTCACCCCTCCACTTT.

This clone has a handful of counts. The chain couples TRBV9 to TRBJ2-7; the D gene is possibly TRBD2 (5 bases). In germline, CDR1 is SGDLS, CDR2 YYNGEE. V was cut by 4 bases and J by 3 bases, with 14 bases left in between. This CDR3 has 14 amino acids. CDR3 sequence: CASSRGDTDYEQYF. The CDR3 nucleotides are TGTGCCAGCAGCCGGGGAGATACAGACTACGAGCAGTACTTC. The full variable domain, with the rest looked up from reference TRBV9 and TRBJ2-7, is DSGVTQTPKHLITATGQRVTLRCSPRSGDLSVYWYQQSLDQGLQFLIQYYNGEERAKGNILERFSAQQFPDLHSELNLSSLELGDSALYFCASSRGDTDYEQYFGPGTRLTVT.